A single sample is the source of the 2 T cell receptor beta chains below, sequenced in a study of T cells in Graves' hyperthyroidism and ophthalmopathy. Amplified regions were TCR beta CDR3 sequences from RNA transcripts. First-round RT-PCR targeting the TCR CDR3 was performed with the HTBI primer set. MiXCR, applied by TCRdb to the multiplex PCR reads, yields one record per CDR3 protein. The sample shows about 400,000 distinct CDR3 sequences, approximately 13% of them seen only once. The specimen sequenced was blood. The receptors here all came from a woman in her late teens or twenties with Graves' hyperthyroidism.

With regard to this clonotype: A much more abundant neighbour one base away suggests this may be a read error. This likely comes from a read error, as the CDR3 has no conserved phenylalanine or tryptophan at its end. The chain is built from TRBV2 and TRBJ1-5, with a weak D call TRBD1 (6 bases). The CDR3 totals 13 residues. CDR1 is SNHLY and CDR2 is FYNNEI in the germline V gene. Between the trimmed V and J ends, which lost 11 bases and 5 bases, there was a span of 16 bases. CDR3 in amino acids: CAGGVEGDQPQHS. DNA of the CDR3: TGTGCCGGCGGTGTGGAGGGGGATCAGCCCCAGCATTCT.

V usage is TRBV20-1 and J usage is TRBJ1-5, with TRBD1 as a possible D gene (5 bases). V was shortened by 1 base and J by 6 bases, with 16 bases between the two germline ends. Germline V gene sequence: CDR1 DFQATT, CDR2 SNEGSKA (reference sequence). This CDR3 is 15 amino acids long. The CDR3 DNA reads TGCAGTGCTAGAGCACCGGAGGGGAATACTCAGCCCCAGCATTTT. It yields the protein CSARAPEGNTQPQHF.